The subject of this entry is one TCR beta chain. The sample belongs to a study of blood T cell repertoires in COVID-19. Turning to the study itself: Samples taken during acute and convalescent COVID-19 were collected in the United States, Italy and Spain. In each case, the material was cDNA or gDNA derived from T cells, B-cell-depleted T cells, or PBMCs.

Per germline, CDR1 GTSNPN and CDR2 SVGIG (reference sequence). V dropped 8 bases and J dropped 4; count of bases not matched to a gene: 5. The length of the CDR3 is 13 residues. Original handling: Amplification from reference gene primers served as the basis for estimated nucleated cell counts. Repertoires were generated with immunoSEQ multiplex PCR, while TCRdb's copy carries only in-frame clones and drops some. V and J calls and clone size are given by that table; D and trimming were obtained from the DNA. This table holds 120,000 or so clones, around four fifths found once. V is TRBV30 and J is TRBJ1-6; 7 bases fit TRBD1. This TCR came from a human donor in a cohort sampled during active COVID-19. The specimen sequenced was peripheral blood. Here the CDR3 DNA reads TGTGCCCGACAGGGAGAGTATAATTCACCCCTCCACTTT. It yields the protein CARQGEYNSPLHF.